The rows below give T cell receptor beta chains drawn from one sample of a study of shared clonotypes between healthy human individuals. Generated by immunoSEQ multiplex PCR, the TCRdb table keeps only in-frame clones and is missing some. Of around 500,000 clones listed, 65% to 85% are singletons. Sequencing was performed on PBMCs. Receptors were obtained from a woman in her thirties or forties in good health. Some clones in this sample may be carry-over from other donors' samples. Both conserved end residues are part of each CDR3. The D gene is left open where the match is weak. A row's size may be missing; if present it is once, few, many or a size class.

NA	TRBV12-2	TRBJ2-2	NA	NA	CASRLPWGTGITGELFF
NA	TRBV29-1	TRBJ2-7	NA	TGCAGCGTGCGGACACAATCCTACGAGCAGTACTTC	CSVRTQSYEQYF
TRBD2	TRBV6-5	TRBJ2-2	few	TGTGCCAGCAGTTACGGCGGGAGGGCGTCCGGGGAGCTGTTTTTT	CASSYGGRASGELFF
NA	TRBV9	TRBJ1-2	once	TGTGCCAGCAGCGTACAGGCCTTCGGCTATGGCTACACCTTC	CASSVQAFGYGYTF
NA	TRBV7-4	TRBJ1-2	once	TGTGCCAGCAGCTTATCCGGCTATGGCTACACCTTC	CASSLSGYGYTF
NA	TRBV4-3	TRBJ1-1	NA	TGCGCCAGCAGCCAAGGGGGGACGGTGAACACTGAAGCTTTCTTT	CASSQGGTVNTEAFF
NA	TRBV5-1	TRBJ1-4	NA	TGCGCCAGCAGCTTGGATGGACAGTATGAAAAACTGTTTTTT	CASSLDGQYEKLFF
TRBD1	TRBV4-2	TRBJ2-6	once	TGTGCCAGCAGCGTAGGCCGGACAGGGGACTCTGGGGCCAACGTCCTGACTTTC	CASSVGRTGDSGANVLTF
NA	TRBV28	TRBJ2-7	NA	TGTGCCAGCAGGAAACAGGGTTACGAGCAGTACTTC	CASRKQGYEQYF
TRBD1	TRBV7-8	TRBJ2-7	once	TGTGCCAGCAGCCCGAGCTCCAGGGGGCGGCCTTACGAGCAGTACTTC	CASSPSSRGRPYEQYF
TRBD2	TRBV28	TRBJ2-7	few	TGTGCCAGCAGTCACAGCCTAGCGGGAGGGGAGGAGCAGTACTTC	CASSHSLAGGEEQYF
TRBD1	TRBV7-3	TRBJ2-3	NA	TGTGCCAGCAGCTCTGACAGGGTCCGGAGGCAGTATTTT	CASSSDRVRRQYF
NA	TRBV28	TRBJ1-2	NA	TGTGCCAGCAGTTTACGTACTGGCTATGGCTACACCTTC	CASSLRTGYGYTF
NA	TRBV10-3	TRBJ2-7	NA	TGTGCCATCAGTGACCCCACATCGTACGAGCAGTACTTC	CAISDPTSYEQYF
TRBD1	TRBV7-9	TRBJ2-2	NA	TGTGCCAGCAGCCCCGGGACAGGGTTCACCGGGGAGCTGTTTTTT	CASSPGTGFTGELFF
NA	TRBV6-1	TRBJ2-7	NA	TGTGCCAGCAGTGAAGGGAGATCTTCCGAGCAGTACTTC	CASSEGRSSEQYF
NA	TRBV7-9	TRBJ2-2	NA	TGTGCCAGCAGCTTCCAGGACACAAGTACCGGGGAGCTGTTTTTT	CASSFQDTSTGELFF
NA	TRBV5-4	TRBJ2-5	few	TGTGCCAGCAGCGCTAGAATAGGAGGTCAAGAGACCCAGTACTTC	CASSARIGGQETQYF
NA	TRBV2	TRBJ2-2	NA	TGTGCCAGCAGTGAGGGGACTCAAGCCGGGGAGCTGTTTTTT	CASSEGTQAGELFF
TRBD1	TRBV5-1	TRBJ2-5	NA	TGCGCCAGCAGCTTGAGGACAGGGGGCGGAGAGACCCAGTACTTC	CASSLRTGGGETQYF
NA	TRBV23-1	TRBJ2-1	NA	TGCGCCAGCAGTCTACGAGAGGAGGGTGAGCAGTTCTTC	CASSLREEGEQFF
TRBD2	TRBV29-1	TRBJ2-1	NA	TGCAGCGCCACACCCCCACTAGCGAACTCCTACAATGAGCAGTTCTTC	CSATPPLANSYNEQFF
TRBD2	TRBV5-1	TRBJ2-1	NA	TGCGCCAGCAGTAAGTGGGAGGGCTTCGGCAATGAGCAGTTCTTC	CASSKWEGFGNEQFF
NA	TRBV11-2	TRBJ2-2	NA	TGTGCCAGCAGCCCCGTGGGCACCGGGGAGCTGTTTTTT	CASSPVGTGELFF
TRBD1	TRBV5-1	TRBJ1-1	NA	TGCGCCAGCGGACAGGGCAGCACTGAAGCTTTCTTT	CASGQGSTEAFF
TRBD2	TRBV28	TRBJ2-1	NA	TGTGCCAGCAGTTTAGGGACTAGCGGGAGGAATGAGCAGTTCTTC	CASSLGTSGRNEQFF
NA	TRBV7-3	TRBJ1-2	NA	TGTGCCAGCAGCCCAGACGGGACCTATGGCTACACCTTC	CASSPDGTYGYTF
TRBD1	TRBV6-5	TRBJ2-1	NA	TGTGCCAGCTGTCGGGACAGGGCTTACAATGAGCAGTTCTTC	CASCRDRAYNEQFF
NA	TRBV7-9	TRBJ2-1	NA	TGTGCCAGCAGCTTAGCTGGGAGCCCCTACAATGAGCAGTTCTTC	CASSLAGSPYNEQFF
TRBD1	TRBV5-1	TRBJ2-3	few	TGCGCCAGCAGCCCGGGACAGACCACAGATACGCAGTATTTT	CASSPGQTTDTQYF
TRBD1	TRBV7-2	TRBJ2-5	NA	TGTGCCAGCAGCTCGACAGGGGCGGTCGCGGAGACCCAGTACTTC	CASSSTGAVAETQYF
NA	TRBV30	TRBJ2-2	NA	TGTGCCTGGAGTAGGGAGACCGGGGAGCTGTTTTTT	CAWSRETGELFF
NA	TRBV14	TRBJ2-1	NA	TGTGCCAGCAGCCAAGAACTATACAATGAGCAGTTCTTC	CASSQELYNEQFF
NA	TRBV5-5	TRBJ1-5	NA	TGTGCCAGCAGCCCGACAGGTGGACATCAGCCCCAGCATTTT	CASSPTGGHQPQHF
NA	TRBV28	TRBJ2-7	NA	TGTGCCAGCACAACCGCCAGTGCACAGTACTTC	CASTTASAQYF
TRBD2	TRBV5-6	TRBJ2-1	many	TGTGCCAGCAGTCTTAGCGGGAGGGCCAACAATGAGCAGTTCTTC	CASSLSGRANNEQFF
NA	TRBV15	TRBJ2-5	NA	TGTGCCACCAGCAGAGCCGGCAGCTACCAAGAGACCCAGTACTTC	CATSRAGSYQETQYF
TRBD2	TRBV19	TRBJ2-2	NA	TGTGCCAGTAGTAGGACTAGCGGGAGGGGCACCGGGGAGCTGTTTTTT	CASSRTSGRGTGELFF
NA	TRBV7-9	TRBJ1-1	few	TGTGCCAGCAGCTCAGGAGAGTTGACGGAGAACACTGAAGCTTTCTTT	CASSSGELTENTEAFF